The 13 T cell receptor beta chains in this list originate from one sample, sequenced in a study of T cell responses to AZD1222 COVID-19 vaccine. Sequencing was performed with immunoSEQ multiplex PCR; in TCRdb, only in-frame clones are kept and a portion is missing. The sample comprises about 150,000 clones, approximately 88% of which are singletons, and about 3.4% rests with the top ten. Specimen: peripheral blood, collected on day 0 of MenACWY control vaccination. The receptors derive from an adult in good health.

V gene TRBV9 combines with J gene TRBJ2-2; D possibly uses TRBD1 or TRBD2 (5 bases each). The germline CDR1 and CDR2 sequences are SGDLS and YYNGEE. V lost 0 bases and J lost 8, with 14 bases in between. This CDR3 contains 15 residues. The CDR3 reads CASSVGQPGPGELFF. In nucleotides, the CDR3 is TGTGCCAGCAGCGTAGGCCAGCCGGGACCGGGGGAGCTGTTTTTT.

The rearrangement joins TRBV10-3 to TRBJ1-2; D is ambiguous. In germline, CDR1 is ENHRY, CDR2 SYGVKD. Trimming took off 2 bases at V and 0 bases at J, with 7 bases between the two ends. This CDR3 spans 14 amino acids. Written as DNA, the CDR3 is TGTGCCATCAGTGAGGGCAGTTCTAACTATGGCTACACCTTC. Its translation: CAISEGSSNYGYTF.

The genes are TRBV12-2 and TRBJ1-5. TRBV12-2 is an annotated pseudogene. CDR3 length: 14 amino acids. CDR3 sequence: CASRLRAPVKPQHF. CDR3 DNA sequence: TGTGCAAGTCGCTTAAGGGCTCCCGTTAAGCCCCAGCATTTT.

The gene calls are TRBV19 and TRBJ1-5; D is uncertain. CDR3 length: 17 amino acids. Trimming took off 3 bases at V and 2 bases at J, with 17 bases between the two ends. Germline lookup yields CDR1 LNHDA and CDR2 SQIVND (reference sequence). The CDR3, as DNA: TGTGCCAGTAGTATGGCGCCCTCCAGGCAACGCAATCAGCCCCAGCATTTT. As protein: CASSMAPSRQRNQPQHF.

The CDR3 region is CASSLTGQGNEQFF. The CDR3 DNA reads TGCGCCAGCAGCTTGACCGGACAGGGCAATGAGCAGTTCTTC. The chain joins TRBV5-1 to TRBJ2-1; 8 nucleotides match TRBD1. The CDR3 totals 14 residues. Germline CDR1 reads SGHRS; CDR2 reads YFSETQ. Trimming took 1 base from V and 6 from J; bases not matched to a gene: 3.

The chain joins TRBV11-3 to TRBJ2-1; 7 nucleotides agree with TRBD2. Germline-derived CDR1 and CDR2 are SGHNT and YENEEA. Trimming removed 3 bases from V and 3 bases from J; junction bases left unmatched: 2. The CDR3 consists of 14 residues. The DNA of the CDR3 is TGTGCCAGCAGCTTCGGGACTAACTACAATGAGCAGTTCTTC. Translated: CASSFGTNYNEQFF.

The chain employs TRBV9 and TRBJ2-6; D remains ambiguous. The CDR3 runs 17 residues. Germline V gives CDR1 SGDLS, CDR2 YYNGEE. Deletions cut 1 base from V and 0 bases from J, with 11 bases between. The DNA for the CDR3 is TGTGCCAGCAGCGTAAGAGGACGGAGCTCTGGGGCCAACGTCCTGACTTTC. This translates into CASSVRGRSSGANVLTF. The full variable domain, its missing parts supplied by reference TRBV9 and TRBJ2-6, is DSGVTQTPKHLITATGQRVTLRCSPRSGDLSVYWYQQSLDQGLQFLIQYYNGEERAKGNILERFSAQQFPDLHSELNLSSLELGDSALYFCASSVRGRSSGANVLTFGAGSRLTVL.

The CDR3 DNA reads TGTGCCAGTAGTGTTCCCCCAGGGGGAGCTTTCTTT. It yields the protein CASSVPPGGAFF. The rearrangement uses TRBV19 and TRBJ1-1; 7 bases align to TRBD1. In germline, CDR1 is LNHDA, CDR2 SQIVND (reference sequence). This CDR3 is built from 12 residues. V lost 5 bases to trimming and J lost 10 bases; unmatched junction nucleotides: 7.

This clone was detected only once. The CDR3 DNA reads TGTGCCAGCACCCCCGACGAAGAGACCCAGTACTTC. Translated, it gives CASTPDEETQYF. This chain links TRBV11-3 with TRBJ2-5; D gene unclear. The germline CDR1 and CDR2 sequences are SGHNT and YENEEA. This CDR3 has 12 amino acids. The germline V and J ends were trimmed by 7 bases and 3 bases, with 9 bases remaining between them.

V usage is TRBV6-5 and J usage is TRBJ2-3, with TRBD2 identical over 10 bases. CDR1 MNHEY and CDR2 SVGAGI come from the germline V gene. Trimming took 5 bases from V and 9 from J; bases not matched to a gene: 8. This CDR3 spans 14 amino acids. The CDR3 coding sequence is TGTGCCAGCAGTATCGGGACTAGCGTCGGGACGCAGTATTTT. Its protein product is CASSIGTSVGTQYF.

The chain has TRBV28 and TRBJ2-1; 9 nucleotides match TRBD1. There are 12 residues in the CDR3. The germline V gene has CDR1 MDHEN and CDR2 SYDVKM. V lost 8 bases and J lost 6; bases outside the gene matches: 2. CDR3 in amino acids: CASGQGRNEQFF. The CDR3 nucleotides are TGTGCCAGCGGACAGGGGCGCAATGAGCAGTTCTTC. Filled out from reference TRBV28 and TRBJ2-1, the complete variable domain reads DVKVTQSSRYLVKRTGEKVFLECVQDMDHENMFWYRQDPGLGLRLIYFSYDVKMKEKGDIPEGYSVSREKKERFSLILESASTNQTSMYLCASGQGRNEQFFGPGTRLTVL.

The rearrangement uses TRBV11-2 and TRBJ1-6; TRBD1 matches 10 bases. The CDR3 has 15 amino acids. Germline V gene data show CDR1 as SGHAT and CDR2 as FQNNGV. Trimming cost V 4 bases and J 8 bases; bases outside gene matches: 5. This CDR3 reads CASSYRQGAYSPLHF. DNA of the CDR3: TGTGCCAGCAGCTATCGACAGGGGGCTTATTCACCCCTCCACTTT.

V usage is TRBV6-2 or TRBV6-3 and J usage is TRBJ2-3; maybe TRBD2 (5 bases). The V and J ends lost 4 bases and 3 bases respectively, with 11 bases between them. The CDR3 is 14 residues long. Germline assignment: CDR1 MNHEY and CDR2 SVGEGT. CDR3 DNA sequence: TGTGCCAGCAGTTTGTGGGAGAGGACAGATACGCAGTATTTT. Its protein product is CASSLWERTDTQYF.